The present entry profiles one T cell receptor (beta chain) with its context. Its antigen is not known. The CDR3 loop spans 15 amino acids. The germline V and J ends were trimmed by 3 bases and 2 bases, with 15 bases remaining between them. Per the germline V gene, CDR1 is DFQATT and CDR2 is SNEGSKA (reference sequence). Unique molecular identifiers were present on the cDNA, and a universal primer site came from template switching. MiXCR was run by TCRdb on the 5' RACE reads, yielding one entry per CDR3 protein. The profile covers 450,000 to 650,000 distinct CDR3 sequences, with over 8.5% appearing a single time and under 3% taken by the ten largest. The sample originates from a study of identical twins. Study observations and caveats: There was more out-of-frame TCR alpha sharing in monozygotic twins than models estimated. A lower insertion count was a feature of abundant cord blood beta clonotypes, with no such feature in memory repertoires.

These data are also associated with another study on yellow fever vaccine responses in identical twins. That publication notes: A vaccine T cell response that seemed partly convergent and partly personalized was reported in twins.

The receptor was derived from a woman between 18 and 29 years old in good health. Material: PBMCs. This rearrangement joins TRBV20-1 to TRBJ2-3; D perhaps matches TRBD2 (5 bases). CDR3 residues: CSARSSPFTTDTQYF. The CDR3 DNA reads TGCAGTGCTAGGTCTAGCCCCTTTACCACAGATACGCAGTATTTT.